Detailed here is one T cell receptor (beta chain). This entry comes from a study of blood T cell repertoires in COVID-19. Study summary: Italy, Spain and the United States were the sources of the convalescent and acute COVID-19 samples. From T cells, B-cell-depleted T cells, or PBMCs came the material, which was cDNA or gDNA.

This table comes from immunoSEQ multiplex PCR, and its TCRdb copy is limited to in-frame clones, with some not included. The sample includes about half a million clones, approximately 86% of them seen just once. The study recruited people aged about 18 to 95 years across approximately 24 US areas. Donors in Cohort 3 who had recovered were those with two negative PCRs, healthcare professional clearance, or resolution of their symptoms. This sequence originates from an older woman who had recovered from COVID-19. Sequencing was done on a sample of PBMCs or T cells enriched from blood (not recorded which).

The CDR3 DNA is TGTGCCAGCAGCTCATCGACAGGGCGCAACTATGGCTACACCTTC. Protein: CASSSSTGRNYGYTF. V usage is TRBV7-2 and J usage is TRBJ1-2; 7 nucleotides match TRBD1. CDR3 length: 15 residues. V lost 4 bases and J lost 2; bases outside the gene matches: 7. Looked up from germline, CDR1 is SGHTA and CDR2 is FQGNSA.